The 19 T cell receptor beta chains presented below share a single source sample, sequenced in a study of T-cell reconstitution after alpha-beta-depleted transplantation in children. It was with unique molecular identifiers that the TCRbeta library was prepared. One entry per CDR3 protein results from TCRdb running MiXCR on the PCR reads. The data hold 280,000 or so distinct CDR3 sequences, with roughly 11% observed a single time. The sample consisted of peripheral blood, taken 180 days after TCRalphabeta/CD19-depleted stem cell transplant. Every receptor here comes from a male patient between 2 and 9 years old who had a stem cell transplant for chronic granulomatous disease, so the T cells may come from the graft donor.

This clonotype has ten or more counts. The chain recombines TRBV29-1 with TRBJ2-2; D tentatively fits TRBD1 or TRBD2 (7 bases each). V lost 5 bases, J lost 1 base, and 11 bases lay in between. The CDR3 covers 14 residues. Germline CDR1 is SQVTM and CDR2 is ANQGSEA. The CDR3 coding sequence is TGCAGCGTTAGCAGGGGGGGGAACACCGGGGAGCTGTTTTTT. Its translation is CSVSRGGNTGELFF.

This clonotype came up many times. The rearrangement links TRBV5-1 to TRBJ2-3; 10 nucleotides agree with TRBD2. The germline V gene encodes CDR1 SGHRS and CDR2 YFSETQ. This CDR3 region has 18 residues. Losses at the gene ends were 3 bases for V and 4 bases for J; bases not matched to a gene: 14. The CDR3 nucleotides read TGCGCCAGCAGCTCACTTCCTGGGGCTAGCGGGGGATCAGATACGCAGTATTTT. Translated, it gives CASSSLPGASGGSDTQYF.

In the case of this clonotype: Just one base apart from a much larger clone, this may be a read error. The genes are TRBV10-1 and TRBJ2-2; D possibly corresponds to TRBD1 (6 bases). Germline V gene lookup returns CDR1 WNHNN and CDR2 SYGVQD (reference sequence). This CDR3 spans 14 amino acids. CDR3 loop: CANSDPGETGELFF. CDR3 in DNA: TGCGCCAACAGTGACCCAGGGGAAACCGGGGAGCTGTTTTTT.

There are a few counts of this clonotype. CDR3 sequence: CASRSSGGYEQYF. CDR3 coding DNA: TGTGCCAGCAGGTCTAGCGGGGGCTACGAGCAGTACTTC. The rearrangement joins TRBV5-4 to TRBJ2-7; 10 bases agree with TRBD2. Trimming cost V 5 bases and J 3 bases; bases outside gene matches: 2. The CDR3 contains 13 residues. The germline CDR1 and CDR2 sequences are SGHNT and YYREEE (reference sequence).

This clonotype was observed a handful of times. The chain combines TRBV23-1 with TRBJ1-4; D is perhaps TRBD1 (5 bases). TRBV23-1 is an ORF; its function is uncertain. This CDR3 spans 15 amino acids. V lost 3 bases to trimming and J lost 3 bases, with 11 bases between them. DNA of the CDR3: TGCGCCAGCAGTCATTCCTACAGGCCTAATGAAAAACTGTTTTTT. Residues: CASSHSYRPNEKLFF.

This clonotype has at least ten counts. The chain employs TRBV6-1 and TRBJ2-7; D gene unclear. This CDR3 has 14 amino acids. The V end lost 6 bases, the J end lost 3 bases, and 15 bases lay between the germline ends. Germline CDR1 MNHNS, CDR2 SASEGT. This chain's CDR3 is CASSDIVGGYEQYF. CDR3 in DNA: TGTGCCAGCAGCGACATTGTGGGCGGCTACGAGCAGTACTTC.

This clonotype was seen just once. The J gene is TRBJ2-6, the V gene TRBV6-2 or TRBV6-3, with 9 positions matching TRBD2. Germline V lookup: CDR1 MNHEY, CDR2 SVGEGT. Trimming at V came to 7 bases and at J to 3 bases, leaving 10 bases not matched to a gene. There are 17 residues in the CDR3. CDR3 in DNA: TGTGCCAGCAAAACGGGCGGGGGGGCGATTGGGGCCAACGTCCTGACTTTC. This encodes CASKTGGGAIGANVLTF.

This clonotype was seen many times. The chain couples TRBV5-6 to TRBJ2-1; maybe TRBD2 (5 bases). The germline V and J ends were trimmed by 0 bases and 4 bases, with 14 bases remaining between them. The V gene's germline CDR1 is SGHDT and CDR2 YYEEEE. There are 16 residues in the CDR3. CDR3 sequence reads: CASSLELAGYYNEQFF. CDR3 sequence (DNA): TGTGCCAGCAGCTTGGAGTTGGCGGGCTATTACAATGAGCAGTTCTTC.

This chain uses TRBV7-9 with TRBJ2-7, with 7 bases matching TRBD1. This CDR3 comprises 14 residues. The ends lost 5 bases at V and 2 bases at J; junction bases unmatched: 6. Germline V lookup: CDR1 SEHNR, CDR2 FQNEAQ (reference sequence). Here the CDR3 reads CASSDTGDPYEQYF. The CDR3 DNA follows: TGTGCCAGCAGCGACACAGGGGACCCCTACGAGCAGTACTTC.

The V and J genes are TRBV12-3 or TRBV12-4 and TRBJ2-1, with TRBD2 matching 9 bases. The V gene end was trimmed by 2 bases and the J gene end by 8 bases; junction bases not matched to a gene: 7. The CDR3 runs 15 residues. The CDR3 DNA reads TGTGCCAGCAGTTTACACCCGGGACTAGCAGATGAGCAGTTCTTC. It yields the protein CASSLHPGLADEQFF.

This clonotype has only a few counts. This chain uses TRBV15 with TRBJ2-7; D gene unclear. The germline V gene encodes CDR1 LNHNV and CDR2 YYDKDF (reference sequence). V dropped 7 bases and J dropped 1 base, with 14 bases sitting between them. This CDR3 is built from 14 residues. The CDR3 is CATTLTLDSYEQYF. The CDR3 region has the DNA TGTGCCACCACCCTCACCCTGGATTCCTACGAGCAGTACTTC.

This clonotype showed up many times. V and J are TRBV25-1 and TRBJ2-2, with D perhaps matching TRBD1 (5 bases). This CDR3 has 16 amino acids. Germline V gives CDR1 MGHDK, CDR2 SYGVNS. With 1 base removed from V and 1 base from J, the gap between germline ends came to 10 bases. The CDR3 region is CASSELATVNTGELFF. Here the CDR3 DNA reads TGTGCCAGCAGTGAATTGGCGACAGTGAACACCGGGGAGCTGTTTTTT. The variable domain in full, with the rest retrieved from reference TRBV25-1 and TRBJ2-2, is EADIYQTPRYLVIGTGKKITLECSQTMGHDKMYWYQQDPGMELHLIHYSYGVNSTEKGDLSSESTVSRIRTEHFPLTLESARPSHTSQYLCASSELATVNTGELFFGEGSRLTVL.

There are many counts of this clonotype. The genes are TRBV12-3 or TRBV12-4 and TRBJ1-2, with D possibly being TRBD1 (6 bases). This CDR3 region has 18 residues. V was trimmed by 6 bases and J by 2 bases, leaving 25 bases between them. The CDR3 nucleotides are TGTGCCAGCAGCCCCCCTTCCGGAGGGGGGATTGGCAACTATGGCTACACCTTC. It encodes CASSPPSGGGIGNYGYTF.

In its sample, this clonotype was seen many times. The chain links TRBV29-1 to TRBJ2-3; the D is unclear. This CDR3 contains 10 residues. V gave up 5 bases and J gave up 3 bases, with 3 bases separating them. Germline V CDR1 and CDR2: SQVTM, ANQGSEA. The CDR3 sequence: CSVRTDTQYF. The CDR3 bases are TGCAGCGTTAGAACAGATACGCAGTATTTT.

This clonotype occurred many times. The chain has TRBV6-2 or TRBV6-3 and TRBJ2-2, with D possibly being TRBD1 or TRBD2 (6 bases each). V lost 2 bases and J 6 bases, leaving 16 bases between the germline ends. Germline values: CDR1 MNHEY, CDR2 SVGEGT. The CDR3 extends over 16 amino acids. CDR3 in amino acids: CASSYASWGASGELFF. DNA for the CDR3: TGTGCCAGCAGTTACGCTAGTTGGGGGGCTTCCGGGGAGCTGTTTTTT.

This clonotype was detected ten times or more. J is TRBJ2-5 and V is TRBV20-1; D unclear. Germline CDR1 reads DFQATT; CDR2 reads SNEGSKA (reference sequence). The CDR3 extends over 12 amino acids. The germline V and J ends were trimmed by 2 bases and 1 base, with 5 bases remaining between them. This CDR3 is CSARYFQETQYF. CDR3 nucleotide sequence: TGCAGTGCTAGATACTTCCAAGAGACCCAGTACTTC.

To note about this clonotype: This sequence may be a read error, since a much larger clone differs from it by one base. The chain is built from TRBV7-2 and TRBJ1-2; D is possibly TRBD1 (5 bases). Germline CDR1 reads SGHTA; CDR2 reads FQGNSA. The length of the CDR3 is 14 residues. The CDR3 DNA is TGTGCCAACAGCTTACAGGATTTTTCCTATGGCTACACCTTC. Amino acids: CANSLQDFSYGYTF. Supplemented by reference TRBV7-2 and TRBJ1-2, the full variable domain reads GAGVSQSPSNKVTEKGKDVELRCDPISGHTALYWYRQSLGQGLEFLIYFQGNSAPDKSGLPSDRFSAERTGGSVSTLTIQRTQQEDSAVYLCANSLQDFSYGYTFGSGTRLTVV.

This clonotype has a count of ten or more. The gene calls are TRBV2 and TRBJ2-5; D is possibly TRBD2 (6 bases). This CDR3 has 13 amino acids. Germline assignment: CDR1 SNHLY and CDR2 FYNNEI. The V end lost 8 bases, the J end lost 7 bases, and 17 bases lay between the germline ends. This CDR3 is CASRESSSGTQYF. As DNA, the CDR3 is TGTGCCAGCCGGGAGTCCTCTTCGGGGACCCAGTACTTC.

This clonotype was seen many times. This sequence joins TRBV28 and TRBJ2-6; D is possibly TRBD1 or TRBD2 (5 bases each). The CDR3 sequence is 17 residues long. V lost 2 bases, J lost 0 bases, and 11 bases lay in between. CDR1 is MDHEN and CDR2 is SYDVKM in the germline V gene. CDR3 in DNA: TGTGCCAGCAGTTTACCCGGGGCGCGCTCTGGGGCCAACGTCCTGACTTTC. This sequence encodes CASSLPGARSGANVLTF. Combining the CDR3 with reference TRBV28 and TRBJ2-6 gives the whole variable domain DVKVTQSSRYLVKRTGEKVFLECVQDMDHENMFWYRQDPGLGLRLIYFSYDVKMKEKGDIPEGYSVSREKKERFSLILESASTNQTSMYLCASSLPGARSGANVLTFGAGSRLTVL.